The entry below describes one T cell receptor beta chain. The antigen remains undetermined. The authors sequenced TCR beta from blood CD8+ and CD4+ T cells. This specimen belongs to a study of CD8 T cells in Susac syndrome. The authors reverse transcribed about 0.5 to 1 ug RNA with random hexamers. TCRdb redid the calling of the immunoSEQ multiplex PCR reads with MiXCR, one entry per CDR3 protein. The top ten clones hold approximately 0.2% of a sample with 95,000 to 150,000 distinct CDR3 sequences, around 94% of them seen once. Study results and caveats: The total CD8+ repertoires yielded about 15 Susac-specific public clones and the CD8+ TEMRA repertoires yielded roughly five. Clonal expansion of CD8+ cells in Susac peaked in TEMRA cells (and in active patients).

CDR1 and CDR2 from the germline V gene are MNHEY and SMNVEV (reference sequence). This CDR3 is built from 13 residues. Trimming stripped 5 bases from V and 2 bases from J, with 7 bases between. The specimen was CD8+ T cells from PBMCs. The chain links TRBV27 to TRBJ1-5; D unclear. The sequence was collected from a human donor with Susac syndrome. The CDR3 nucleotides are TGTGCCAGCAGTGCCACGGGCAATCAGCCCCAGCATTTT. Translation gives CASSATGNQPQHF.